The 10 T cell receptor beta chains in this list originate from one sample, sequenced in a study of shared clonotypes between healthy human individuals. Produced via immunoSEQ multiplex PCR; TCRdb's table is partial and in-frame only. The table records around 1.9 million clones, roughly 93% of them present only once. Naive CD8 cells lacked CD45RO, underwent positive selection for CCR7 and left out terminally differentiated effector memory CD45RA+ cells. The sequencing sample was made of naive CD8+ T cells from PBMCs. These receptor sequences come from a man younger than 30 in good health. Some clones in this sample may be carry-over from other donors' samples.

The chain combines TRBV11-2 with TRBJ1-2; D is possibly TRBD1 (6 bases). This CDR3 region has 15 residues. V was clipped by 2 bases and J by 0 bases, with 10 bases between them. The V gene's germline CDR1 is SGHAT and CDR2 FQNNGV. In DNA form, the CDR3 reads TGTGCCAGCAGCTTATTCCCAGGGGCTAACTATGGCTACACCTTC. This encodes CASSLFPGANYGYTF.

The rearrangement links TRBV28 to TRBJ1-4; the D is unclear. Germline CDR1 and CDR2: MDHEN and SYDVKM. Trimming pared 5 bases from V and 7 bases from J, leaving 17 bases between. This CDR3 contains 15 residues. CDR3 bases: TGTGCCAGCAGTCCCCGGACGATCGGTGGTGAAAAACTGTTTTTT. Translated: CASSPRTIGGEKLFF.

The sample holds one count of this clone. The gene calls are TRBV25-1 and TRBJ2-5; 7 bases agree with TRBD1. Germline CDR1 is MGHDK and CDR2 is SYGVNS. The CDR3 has 16 residues. V shed 1 base and J 1 base; nucleotides not matched to a gene: 6. The CDR3 region is CASSESRDRSQETQYF. The CDR3 coding sequence is TGTGCCAGCAGTGAATCACGGGACAGATCCCAAGAGACCCAGTACTTC.

This CDR3 reads CASSHTLNRVADYGYTF. The CDR3 DNA reads TGTGCCAGCAGTCACACCTTGAACAGGGTAGCGGACTATGGCTACACCTTC. This rearrangement joins TRBV28 to TRBJ1-2; the D gene is possibly TRBD1 (6 bases). Germline V gene sequence: CDR1 MDHEN, CDR2 SYDVKM. This CDR3 has 17 residues. V dropped 5 bases and J dropped 3 bases, with 22 bases sitting between them.

This chain uses TRBV21-1 with TRBJ2-7; the DNA was not used to check the table's D call, TRBD2. TRBV21-1 is a pseudogene locus. The CDR3 is made up of 16 amino acids. The CDR3 region has the DNA TGTGCCAGCAGCAAAGCGCTCGTGGGAGGGCCCTACGAGCAGTACTTC. Translating it yields CASSKALVGGPYEQYF.

In the case of this clone: Other DNA sequences from this sample encode an identical CDR3 as well. The J gene is TRBJ1-2, the V gene TRBV5-6; D gene ambiguous. Trimming stripped 0 bases from V and 3 bases from J, with 9 bases between. CDR1 and CDR2 from the germline V gene are SGHDT and YYEEEE. CDR3 length equals 14 residues. DNA for the CDR3: TGTGCCAGCAGCTTGGGGGCCGGATACTATGGCTACACCTTC. It is translated as CASSLGAGYYGYTF.

This chain connects TRBV4-1 to TRBJ2-6; perhaps TRBD1 as D (5 bases). Germline V CDR1 and CDR2: MGHRA, YSYEKL. The CDR3 is 16 residues long. Trimming took 3 bases from V and 1 from J, leaving 10 bases between them. The CDR3 spells CASSQMDISGANVLTF. CDR3 DNA: TGCGCCAGCAGCCAGATGGACATTTCTGGGGCCAACGTCCTGACTTTC.

V and J are TRBV9 and TRBJ2-1, with D possibly matching TRBD2 (6 bases). The germline CDR1 and CDR2 sequences are SGDLS and YYNGEE. This CDR3 is 15 amino acids long. V was trimmed by 3 bases and J by 0 bases, leaving 10 bases between them. CDR3 DNA sequence: TGTGCCAGCAGCGGAGACGGGAGCTCCTACAATGAGCAGTTCTTC. It translates to CASSGDGSSYNEQFF.

The gene calls are TRBV6-5 and TRBJ2-7; a possible D gene is TRBD1 (6 bases). Trimming cost V 2 bases and J 5 bases, with 16 bases left between them. The CDR3 consists of 15 residues. Germline V CDR1 and CDR2: MNHEY, SVGAGI. The CDR3: CASSYDRYPEDEQYF. The CDR3 DNA is TGTGCCAGCAGTTACGACAGGTACCCGGAGGACGAGCAGTACTTC.

Worth noting for this clone: This sample also contains other DNA sequences that code for the same CDR3. The genes are TRBV7-9 and TRBJ1-2; no firm D call. The V end lost 4 bases, the J end lost 1 base, and 7 bases lay between the germline ends. This CDR3 comprises 13 residues. The germline V gene has CDR1 SEHNR and CDR2 FQNEAQ (reference sequence). This CDR3 is CASSSLGNYGYTF. Here the CDR3 DNA reads TGTGCCAGCAGCTCATTGGGTAACTATGGCTACACCTTC.